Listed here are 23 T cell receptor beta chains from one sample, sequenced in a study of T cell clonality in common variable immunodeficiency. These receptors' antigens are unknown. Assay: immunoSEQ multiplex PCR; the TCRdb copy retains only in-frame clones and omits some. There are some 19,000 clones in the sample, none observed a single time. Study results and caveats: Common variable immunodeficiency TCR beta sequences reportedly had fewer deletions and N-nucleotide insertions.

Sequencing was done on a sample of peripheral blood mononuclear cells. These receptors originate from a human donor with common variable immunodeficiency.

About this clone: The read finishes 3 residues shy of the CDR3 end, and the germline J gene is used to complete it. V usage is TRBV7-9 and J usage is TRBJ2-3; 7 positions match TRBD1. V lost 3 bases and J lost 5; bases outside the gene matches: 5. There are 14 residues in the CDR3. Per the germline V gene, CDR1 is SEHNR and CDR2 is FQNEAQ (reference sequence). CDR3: CASSFRAGGDTQYF. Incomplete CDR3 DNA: TGTGCCAGCAGCTTCAGGGCAGGGGGAGATACG.

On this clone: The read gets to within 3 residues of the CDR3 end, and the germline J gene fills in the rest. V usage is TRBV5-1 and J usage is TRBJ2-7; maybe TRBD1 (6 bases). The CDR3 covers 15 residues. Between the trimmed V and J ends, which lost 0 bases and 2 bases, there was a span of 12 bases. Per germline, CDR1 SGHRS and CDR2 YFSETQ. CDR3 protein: CASSLGSQGTYEQYF. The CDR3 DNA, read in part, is TGCGCCAGCAGCTTGGGAAGTCAGGGGACCTACGAG.

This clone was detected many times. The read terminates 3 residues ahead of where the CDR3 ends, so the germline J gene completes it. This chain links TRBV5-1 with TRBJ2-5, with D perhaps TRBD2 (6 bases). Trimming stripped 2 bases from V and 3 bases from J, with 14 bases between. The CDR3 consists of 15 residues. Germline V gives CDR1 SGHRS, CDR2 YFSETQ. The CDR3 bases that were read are TGCGCCAGCAGCTTCTTTTCAGGGAGGAAAGAGACC. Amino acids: CASSFFSGRKET. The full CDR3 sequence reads CASSFFSGRKETQYF. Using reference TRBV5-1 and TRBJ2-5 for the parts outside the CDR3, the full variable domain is KAGVTQTPRYLIKTRGQQVTLSCSPISGHRSVSWYQQTPGQGLQFLFEYFSETQRNKGNFPGRFSGRQFSNSRSEMNVSTLELGDSALYLCASSFFSGRKETQYFGPGTRLLVL.

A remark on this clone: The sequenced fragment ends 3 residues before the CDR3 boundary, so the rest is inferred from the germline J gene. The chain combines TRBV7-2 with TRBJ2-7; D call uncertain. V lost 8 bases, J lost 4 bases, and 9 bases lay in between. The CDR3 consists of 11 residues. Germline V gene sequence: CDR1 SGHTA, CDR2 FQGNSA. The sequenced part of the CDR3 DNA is TGTGCCAGCGGAAACTATTACGAG. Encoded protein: CASGNYYE. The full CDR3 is CASGNYYEQYF.

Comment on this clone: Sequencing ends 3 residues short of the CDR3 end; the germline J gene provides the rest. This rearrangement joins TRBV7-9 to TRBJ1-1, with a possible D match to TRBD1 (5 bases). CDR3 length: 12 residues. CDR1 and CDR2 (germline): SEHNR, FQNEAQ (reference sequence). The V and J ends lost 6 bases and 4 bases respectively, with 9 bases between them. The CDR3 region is CASRRGGTEAFF. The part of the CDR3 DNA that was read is TGTGCCAGCAGGAGGGGCGGCACTGAA.

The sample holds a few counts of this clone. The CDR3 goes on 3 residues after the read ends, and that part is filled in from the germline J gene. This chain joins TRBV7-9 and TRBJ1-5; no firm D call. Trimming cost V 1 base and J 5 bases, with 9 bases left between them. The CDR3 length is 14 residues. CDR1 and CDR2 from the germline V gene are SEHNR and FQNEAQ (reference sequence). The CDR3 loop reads CASSLVGLDQPQHF. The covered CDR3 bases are TGTGCCAGCAGCTTAGTAGGGTTGGATCAGCCC.

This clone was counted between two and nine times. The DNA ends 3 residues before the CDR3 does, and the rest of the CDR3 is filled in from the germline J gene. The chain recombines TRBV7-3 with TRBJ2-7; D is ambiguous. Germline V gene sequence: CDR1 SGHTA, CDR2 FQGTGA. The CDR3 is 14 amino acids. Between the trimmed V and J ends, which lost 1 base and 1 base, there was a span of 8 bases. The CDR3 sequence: CASSLRSGSYEQYF. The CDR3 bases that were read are TGTGCCAGCAGCTTAAGGTCGGGTTCCTACGAG. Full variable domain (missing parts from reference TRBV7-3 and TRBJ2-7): GAGVSQTPSNKVTEKGKYVELRCDPISGHTALYWYRQSLGQGPEFLIYFQGTGAADDSGLPNDRFFAVRPEGSVSTLKIQRTERGDSAVYLCASSLRSGSYEQYFGPGTRLTVT.

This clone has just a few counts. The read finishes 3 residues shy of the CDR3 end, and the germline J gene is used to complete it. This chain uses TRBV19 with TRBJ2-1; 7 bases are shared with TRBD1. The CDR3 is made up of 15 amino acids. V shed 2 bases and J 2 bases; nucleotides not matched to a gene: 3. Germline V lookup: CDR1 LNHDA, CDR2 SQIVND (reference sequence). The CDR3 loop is CASSITGEAYNEQFF. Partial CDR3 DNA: TGTGCCAGTAGTATAACAGGGGAAGCCTACAATGAG. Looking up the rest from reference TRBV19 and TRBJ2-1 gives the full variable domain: DGGITQSPKYLFRKEGQNVTLSCEQNLNHDAMYWYRQDPGQGLRLIYYSQIVNDFQKGDIAEGYSVSREKKESFPLTVTSAQKNPTAFYLCASSITGEAYNEQFFGPGTRLTVL.

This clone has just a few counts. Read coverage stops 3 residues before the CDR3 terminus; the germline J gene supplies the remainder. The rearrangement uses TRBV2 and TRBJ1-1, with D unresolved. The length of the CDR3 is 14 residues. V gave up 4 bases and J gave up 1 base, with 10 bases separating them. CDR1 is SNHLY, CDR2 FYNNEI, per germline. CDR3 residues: CASSVRRGNTEAFF. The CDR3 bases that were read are TGTGCCAGCAGTGTCAGGCGGGGGAACACTGAA.

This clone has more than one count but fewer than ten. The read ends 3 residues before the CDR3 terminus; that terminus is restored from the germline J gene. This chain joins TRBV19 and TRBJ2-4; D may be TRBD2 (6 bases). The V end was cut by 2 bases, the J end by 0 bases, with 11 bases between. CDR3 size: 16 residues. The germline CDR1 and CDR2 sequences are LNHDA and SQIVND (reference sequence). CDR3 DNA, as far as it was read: TGTGCCAGTAGTATACGAGGGACTTTAGCCAAAAACATT. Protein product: CASSIRGTLAKNI. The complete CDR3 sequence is CASSIRGTLAKNIQYF.

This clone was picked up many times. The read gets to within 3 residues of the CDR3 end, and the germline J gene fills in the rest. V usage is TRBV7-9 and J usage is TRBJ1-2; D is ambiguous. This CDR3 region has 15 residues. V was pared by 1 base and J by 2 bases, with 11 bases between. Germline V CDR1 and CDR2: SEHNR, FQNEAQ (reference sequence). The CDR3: CASSLEHTPNYGYTF. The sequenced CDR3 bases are TGTGCCAGCAGCTTAGAGCATACTCCCAACTATGGC.

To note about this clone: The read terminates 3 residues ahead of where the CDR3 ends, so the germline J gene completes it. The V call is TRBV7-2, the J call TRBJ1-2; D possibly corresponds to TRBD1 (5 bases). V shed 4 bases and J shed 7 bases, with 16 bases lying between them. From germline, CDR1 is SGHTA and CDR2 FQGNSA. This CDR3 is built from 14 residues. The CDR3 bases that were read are TGTGCCAGCAGCTCCCAATCCAGGGAAGGTGGC. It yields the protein CASSSQSREGG. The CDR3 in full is CASSSQSREGGYTF.

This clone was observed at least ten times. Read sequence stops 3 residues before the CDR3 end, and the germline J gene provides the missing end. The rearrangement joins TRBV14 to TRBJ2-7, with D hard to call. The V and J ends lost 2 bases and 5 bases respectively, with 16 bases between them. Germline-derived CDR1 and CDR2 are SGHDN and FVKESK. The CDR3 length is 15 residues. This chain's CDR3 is CASSQFRSLPHEQYF. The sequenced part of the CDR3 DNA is TGTGCCAGCAGCCAATTCCGGTCCCTACCTCACGAG.

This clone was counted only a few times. The chain's CDR3 is CASSQNYQPGQTQYF. CDR3 DNA, as far as it was read: TGTGCCAGTAGTCAAAACTACCAACCAGGGCAGACC. The chain employs TRBV19 and TRBJ2-5; tentative D call: TRBD1 (5 bases). The CDR3 is cut off 3 residues early in the read; its end comes from the germline J gene. V lost 5 bases to trimming and J lost 6 bases, with 19 bases between them. The CDR3 totals 15 residues. In germline, CDR1 is LNHDA, CDR2 SQIVND (reference sequence).

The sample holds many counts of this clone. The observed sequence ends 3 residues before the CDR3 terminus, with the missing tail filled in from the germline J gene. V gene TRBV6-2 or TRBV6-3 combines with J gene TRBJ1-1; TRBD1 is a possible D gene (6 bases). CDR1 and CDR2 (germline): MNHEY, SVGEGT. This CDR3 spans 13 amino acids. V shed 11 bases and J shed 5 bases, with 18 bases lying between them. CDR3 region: CACWGGLRTEAFF. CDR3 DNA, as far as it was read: TGTGCCTGTTGGGGGGGGCTGAGGACTGAA.

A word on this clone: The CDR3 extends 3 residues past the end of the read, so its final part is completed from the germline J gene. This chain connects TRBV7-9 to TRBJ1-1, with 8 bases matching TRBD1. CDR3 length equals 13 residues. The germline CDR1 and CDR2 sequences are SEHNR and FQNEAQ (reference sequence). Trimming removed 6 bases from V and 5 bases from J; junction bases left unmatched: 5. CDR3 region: CASSDRGLTEAFF. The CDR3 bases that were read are TGTGCCAGCAGTGACAGGGGCTTGACTGAA.

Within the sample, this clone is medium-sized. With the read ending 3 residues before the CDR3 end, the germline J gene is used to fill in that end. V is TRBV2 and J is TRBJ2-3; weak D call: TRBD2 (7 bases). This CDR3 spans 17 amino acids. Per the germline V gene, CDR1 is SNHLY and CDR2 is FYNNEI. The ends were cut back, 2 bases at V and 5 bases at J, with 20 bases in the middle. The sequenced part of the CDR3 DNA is TGTGCCAGCAGTGAATTTCGGGGGGCAGGAGATAGAGATACG. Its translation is CASSEFRGAGDRDT. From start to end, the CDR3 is CASSEFRGAGDRDTQYF.

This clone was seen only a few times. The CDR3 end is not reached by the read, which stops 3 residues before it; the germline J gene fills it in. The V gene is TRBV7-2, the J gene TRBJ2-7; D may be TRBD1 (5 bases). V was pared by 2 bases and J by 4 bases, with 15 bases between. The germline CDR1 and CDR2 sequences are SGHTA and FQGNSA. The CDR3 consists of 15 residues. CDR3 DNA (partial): TGTGCCAGCAGCTTATCATTGGTGGGGCCGTACGAG. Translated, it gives CASSLSLVGPYE. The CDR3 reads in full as CASSLSLVGPYEQYF.

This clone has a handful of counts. The chain's CDR3 is CASHKMTGASYEQYF. The CDR3 DNA, read in part, is TGTGCCAGCCACAAAATGACAGGGGCATCCTACGAG. The chain carries TRBV7-9 and TRBJ2-7; TRBD1 aligns across 8 bases. The CDR3 end falls 3 residues outside the read, so it is completed with the germline J gene. This CDR3 region has 15 residues. V lost 8 bases to trimming and J lost 1 base; unmatched junction nucleotides: 10. Germline CDR1 SEHNR, CDR2 FQNEAQ (reference sequence).

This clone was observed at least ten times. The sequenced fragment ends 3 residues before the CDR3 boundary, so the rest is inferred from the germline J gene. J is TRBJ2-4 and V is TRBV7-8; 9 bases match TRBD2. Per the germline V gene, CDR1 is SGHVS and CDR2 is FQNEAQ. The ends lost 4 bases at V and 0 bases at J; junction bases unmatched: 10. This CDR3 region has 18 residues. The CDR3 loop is CASSSSGTSSLAKNIQYF. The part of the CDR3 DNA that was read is TGTGCCAGCAGCTCCTCCGGGACTAGCAGCTTAGCCAAAAACATT.

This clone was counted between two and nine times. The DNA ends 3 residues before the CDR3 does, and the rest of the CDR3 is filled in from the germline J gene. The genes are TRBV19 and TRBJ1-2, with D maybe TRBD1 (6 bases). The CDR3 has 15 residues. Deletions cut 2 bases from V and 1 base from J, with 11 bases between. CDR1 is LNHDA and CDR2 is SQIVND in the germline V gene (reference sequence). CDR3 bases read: TGTGCCAGTAGTATACCGGGACATCATAACTATGGC. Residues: CASSIPGHHNYG. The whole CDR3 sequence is CASSIPGHHNYGYTF.

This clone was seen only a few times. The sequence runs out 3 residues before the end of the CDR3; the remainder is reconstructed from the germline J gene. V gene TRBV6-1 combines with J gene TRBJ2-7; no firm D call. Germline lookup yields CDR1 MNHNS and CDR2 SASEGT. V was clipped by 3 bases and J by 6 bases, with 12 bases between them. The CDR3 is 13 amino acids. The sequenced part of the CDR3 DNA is TGTGCCAGCAGTGAGCGGCTTATTGGCGAG. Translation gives CASSERLIGE. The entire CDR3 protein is CASSERLIGEQYF.

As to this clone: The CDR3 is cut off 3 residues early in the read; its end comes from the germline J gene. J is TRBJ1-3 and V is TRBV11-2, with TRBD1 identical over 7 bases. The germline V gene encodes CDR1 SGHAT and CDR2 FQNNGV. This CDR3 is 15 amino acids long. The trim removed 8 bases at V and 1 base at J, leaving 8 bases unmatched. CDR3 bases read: TGTGCCAGCCGCCCGAAGACAGGGTCTGGAAACACC. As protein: CASRPKTGSGNT. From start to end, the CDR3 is CASRPKTGSGNTIYF.